One sample yielded the 27 T cell receptor beta chains listed below, sequenced in a study of post-analysis software for immune sequencing data. Antigen specificity for these receptors is unknown. Study outcomes and limitations: A handful of TRBV segments appeared more often in patients than in controls, and TRBV5-6, TRBV5-1 and TRBV20-1 were among these.

TCR beta cDNA libraries had unique molecular identifiers. MiXCR, applied by TCRdb to the PCR reads, yields one record per CDR3 protein. The sample has 750,000 to 900,000 distinct CDR3 sequences; under 60% are singletons. Material: blood. The receptor set was obtained from a girl aged 10-17 years with multiple sclerosis.

Only a few counts were recorded for this clonotype. The genes are TRBV10-3 and TRBJ2-7; no firm D call. The CDR3 is 12 residues long. Trimming took off 1 base at V and 4 bases at J, with 5 bases between the two ends. Germline V CDR1 and CDR2: ENHRY, SYGVKD. CDR3 nucleotide sequence: TGTGCCATCAGTGAGTACGGATACGAGCAGTACTTC. Encoded protein: CAISEYGYEQYF.

The V call is TRBV6-1, the J call TRBJ2-5; unclear D gene. The J call is in doubt because the DNA end fits TRBJ2-7 better. The CDR3 sequence is 12 residues long. Germline loops: CDR1 MNHNS, CDR2 SASEGT. CDR3 nucleotide sequence: TGTGCCAGCAAGGATAAACTCTACGAGCAGTACTTC. Translated: CASKDKLYEQYF.

The chain uses TRBV7-2 and TRBJ2-5, with D hard to call. This CDR3 is 14 amino acids long. V was trimmed by 1 base and J by 5 bases, leaving 11 bases between them. The germline CDR1 and CDR2 sequences are SGHTA and FQGNSA. For the CDR3, the DNA is TGTGCCAGCAGCTTAGGTGGGTCTCTTGAGACCCAGTACTTC. This encodes CASSLGGSLETQYF.

The chain employs TRBV28 and TRBJ1-2; D gene unclear. The CDR3 sequence is 10 residues long. In germline, CDR1 is MDHEN, CDR2 SYDVKM. V was shortened by 6 bases and J by 6 bases, with 5 bases between the two germline ends. The CDR3 loop is CASRRNGYTF. DNA for the CDR3: TGTGCCAGCAGGCGTAATGGCTACACCTTC.

The rearrangement links TRBV7-9 to TRBJ2-1; tentative D call: TRBD2 (5 bases). Trimming shortened V by 3 bases and J by 3 bases, and 12 bases separated the two germline ends. Germline V gives CDR1 SEHNR, CDR2 FQNEAQ (reference sequence). The CDR3 sequence is 15 residues long. CDR3 nucleotides: TGTGCCAGCAGCTTGGGGAGCTTGGTCTACAATGAGCAGTTCTTC. Amino acids: CASSLGSLVYNEQFF.

This clonotype was seen a handful of times. J is TRBJ1-1 and V is TRBV13; D uncertain. Germline lookup yields CDR1 PRHDT and CDR2 FYEKMQ (reference sequence). Trimming removed 4 bases from V and 7 bases from J, with 10 bases in between. There are 12 residues in the CDR3. CDR3 nucleotide sequence: TGTGCCAGCAGCTGGGAGCTACATGAAGCTTTCTTT. Its protein is CASSWELHEAFF.

This clonotype was observed a few times. This sequence joins TRBV3-1 and TRBJ2-5, with TRBD2 as a possible D gene (6 bases). There are 14 residues in the CDR3. Germline V gene lookup returns CDR1 LGHDT and CDR2 YNNKEL (reference sequence). The germline V and J ends were trimmed by 0 bases and 11 bases, with 16 bases remaining between them. The CDR3 here is CASSQDVMLREQYF. CDR3 nucleotides: TGTGCCAGCAGCCAAGATGTGATGCTCCGGGAGCAGTACTTC.

Only a few counts were recorded for this clonotype. The chain employs TRBV20-1 and TRBJ2-5; possibly TRBD2 for D (6 bases). Germline lookup yields CDR1 DFQATT and CDR2 SNEGSKA (reference sequence). Trimming took 5 bases from V and 1 from J, leaving 14 bases between them. This CDR3 region has 14 residues. DNA for the CDR3: TGCAGTGCTCCTAACCAGGGAGGCCAAGAGACCCAGTACTTC. This codes for CSAPNQGGQETQYF.

The chain recombines TRBV6-5 with TRBJ2-3; D might be TRBD2 (5 bases). The CDR3 spans 15 residues. Germline V lookup: CDR1 MNHEY, CDR2 SVGAGI. V gave up 6 bases and J gave up 5 bases, with 18 bases separating them. CDR3 protein: CASRLVAGRQDTQYF. The CDR3 DNA follows: TGTGCCAGCAGGCTTGTCGCGGGTCGGCAAGATACGCAGTATTTT.

The rearrangement uses TRBV7-8 and TRBJ1-3; D may be TRBD1 (6 bases). V dropped 4 bases and J dropped 1 base, with 8 bases sitting between them. The CDR3 loop spans 14 amino acids. The germline V gene encodes CDR1 SGHVS and CDR2 FQNEAQ. Written as DNA, the CDR3 is TGTGCCAGCAGCTCCAGGGGTTCTGGAAACACCATATATTTT. Protein product: CASSSRGSGNTIYF. Variable domain in full (rest from reference TRBV7-8 and TRBJ1-3): GAGVSQSPRYKVAKRGQDVALRCDPISGHVSLFWYQQALGQGPEFLTYFQNEAQLDKSGLPSDRFFAERPEGSVSTLKIQRTQQEDSAVYLCASSSRGSGNTIYFGEGSWLTVV.

A few counts support this clonotype. The CDR3 loop is CASRGTGQAYGYTF. The CDR3 DNA follows: TGTGCCAGCAGAGGAACGGGACAGGCATATGGCTACACCTTC. The chain links TRBV28 to TRBJ1-2, with TRBD1 matching 8 bases. Germline V CDR1 and CDR2: MDHEN, SYDVKM. The J segment lost 5 bases and the V segment lost 6 bases, leaving 8 bases of the junction unmatched. This CDR3 has 14 amino acids.

This clonotype showed up just once. This chain connects TRBV4-2 to TRBJ2-1, with D unresolved. This CDR3 is 16 amino acids long. Trimming pared 0 bases from V and 1 base from J, leaving 10 bases between. The germline V gene encodes CDR1 LGHNA and CDR2 YNFKEQ. This chain's CDR3 is CASSQDPAVSYNEQFF. The CDR3 DNA follows: TGTGCCAGCAGCCAAGACCCCGCAGTATCCTACAATGAGCAGTTCTTC.

The rearrangement links TRBV29-1 to TRBJ2-7; 7 nucleotides line up with TRBD2. Trimming removed 2 bases from V and 7 bases from J; junction bases left unmatched: 23. Per the germline V gene, CDR1 is SQVTM and CDR2 is ANQGSEA. The CDR3 contains 18 residues. CDR3 coding DNA: TGCAGCGTTGAACGGGCTCTGGCGGGAGACCTCGGTTACAATGAGCAGTACTTC. Its translation is CSVERALAGDLGYNEQYF.

This chain joins TRBV3-1 and TRBJ2-7; 7 nucleotides match TRBD1. In germline, CDR1 is LGHDT, CDR2 YNNKEL (reference sequence). This CDR3 has 16 residues. The V gene end was trimmed by 3 bases and the J gene end by 2 bases; junction bases not matched to a gene: 10. The CDR3 sequence: CASSQRERQGPYEQYF. In DNA form, the CDR3 reads TGTGCCAGCAGCCAGCGTGAGAGACAGGGACCCTACGAGCAGTACTTC.

The chain is built from TRBV20-1 and TRBJ2-4; 10 bases line up with TRBD2. The better agreement between TRBJ2-7 and the DNA end casts doubt on the J call. The CDR3 totals 14 residues. Per the germline V gene, CDR1 is DFQATT and CDR2 is SNEGSKA (reference sequence). CDR3 region: CSARYLAGEHEQYF. DNA for the CDR3: TGCAGTGCTAGATACCTAGCGGGAGAGCACGAGCAGTACTTC.

The chain has TRBV20-1 and TRBJ2-5, with 16 bases fitting TRBD2. CDR3 length: 15 residues. Looked up from germline, CDR1 is DFQATT and CDR2 is SNEGSKA (reference sequence). J was trimmed by 13 bases and V by 3 bases; bases with no gene match: 11. CDR3 sequence (DNA): TGCAGTGCTAGTAGCCGGGGACTAGCGGGAGGGCCCCGGTACTTC. Residues: CSASSRGLAGGPRYF.

The chain is built from TRBV29-1 and TRBJ2-2; no reliable D call. The V end lost 4 bases, the J end lost 2 bases, and 11 bases lay between the germline ends. The CDR3 is 14 amino acids. Looked up from germline, CDR1 is SQVTM and CDR2 is ANQGSEA. The CDR3 sequence: CSVVLTVNTGELFF. CDR3 sequence (DNA): TGCAGCGTTGTGTTGACGGTAAACACCGGGGAGCTGTTTTTT.

The V call is TRBV15, the J call TRBJ2-4; 11 bases agree with TRBD2. The tail of the sequence fits TRBJ2-7 better, so the J call may be wrong. There are 16 residues in the CDR3. Germline-derived CDR1 and CDR2 are LNHNV and YYDKDF (reference sequence). CDR3 coding DNA: TGTGCCACCAGCAGAACCGTAGCGGGAGGGCTTTACGAGCAGTACTTC. It is translated as CATSRTVAGGLYEQYF.

The gene calls are TRBV7-2 and TRBJ2-3, with D perhaps assigned TRBD1 or TRBD2 (5 bases each). Per germline, CDR1 SGHTA and CDR2 FQGNSA. Trimming stripped 5 bases from V and 1 base from J, with 16 bases between. The CDR3 covers 16 residues. CDR3 DNA sequence: TGTGCCAGCAGCCTATGGGGAGAAGGGGGCACAGATACGCAGTATTTT. Encoded protein: CASSLWGEGGTDTQYF.

This clonotype was seen more than once but under ten times. V and J are TRBV20-1 and TRBJ2-3; D is possibly TRBD1 or TRBD2 (5 bases each). Germline CDR1 reads DFQATT; CDR2 reads SNEGSKA (reference sequence). This CDR3 has 12 amino acids. The CDR3 bases are TGCAAGGCTTGGGGGTTTGGAGATACGCAGTATTTT. This translates into CKAWGFGDTQYF.

This clonotype was found a few times. The genes are TRBV29-1 and TRBJ2-7, with no clear D. The germline gives CDR1 SQVTM, CDR2 ANQGSEA. V was trimmed by 5 bases and J by 2 bases, leaving 10 bases between them. The CDR3 has 12 amino acids. CDR3 coding DNA: TGCAGCGTTCGGGCAGGCCCCTACGAGCAGTACTTC. It yields the protein CSVRAGPYEQYF.

This rearrangement joins TRBV12-5 to TRBJ1-6, with D possibly being TRBD1 (6 bases). Germline lookup yields CDR1 LGHNT and CDR2 FRNRAP. This CDR3 contains 15 residues. V lost 5 bases and J 8 bases, leaving 16 bases between the germline ends. In DNA form, the CDR3 reads TGTGCTAGTGGTACCGGACAGTCTAGTTATTCACCCCTCCACTTT. Protein: CASGTGQSSYSPLHF.

V is TRBV11-2 and J is TRBJ1-2; 7 bases line up with TRBD1. Germline V lookup: CDR1 SGHAT, CDR2 FQNNGV. This CDR3 has 17 residues. V lost 3 bases and J lost 0; bases outside the gene matches: 10. CDR3 amino acids: CASSFMSGQNANYGYTF. CDR3 DNA sequence: TGTGCCAGCAGCTTTATGTCGGGACAGAACGCTAACTATGGCTACACCTTC.

This clonotype has only a few counts. The V call is TRBV4-1, the J call TRBJ2-5; D remains unclear. The DNA end is a closer match to TRBJ2-7, so the J assignment may be wrong. Germline CDR1 and CDR2: MGHRA and YSYEKL. This CDR3 is 12 amino acids long. The CDR3 is CASSQDGNEQYF. In DNA, the CDR3 is TGCGCCAGCAGCCAAGACGGCAACGAGCAGTACTTC.

The chain joins TRBV20-1 to TRBJ1-5, with D perhaps matching TRBD1 (6 bases). The ends were cut back, 4 bases at V and 4 bases at J, with 20 bases in the middle. This CDR3 spans 16 amino acids. Germline V gene sequence: CDR1 DFQATT, CDR2 SNEGSKA (reference sequence). CDR3 protein: CSATRTGPDDNQPQHF. CDR3 coding DNA: TGCAGTGCTACACGTACAGGGCCGGATGATAATCAGCCCCAGCATTTT.

Only a few counts were recorded for this clonotype. The J gene is TRBJ2-3, the V gene TRBV7-3; D gene unclear. Deletions cut 4 bases from V and 4 bases from J, with 18 bases between. The CDR3 runs 16 residues. Germline-derived CDR1 and CDR2 are SGHTA and FQGTGA. CDR3 sequence reads: CASSSTSGSTADTQYF. DNA of the CDR3: TGTGCCAGCAGCTCGACTTCGGGTTCTACCGCAGATACGCAGTATTTT.

About this clonotype: Its ends do not fully match the called genes, so a read error is possible. V usage is TRBV7-2 and J usage is TRBJ2-1; tentatively, D is TRBD1 (7 bases). Germline CDR1 reads SGHTA; CDR2 reads FQGNSA. The CDR3 length is 15 residues. As DNA, the CDR3 is TGCGCCAGCAGCGGAGGGGACAGCTCCTACAATGAGCAGTTCTTC. This sequence encodes CASSGGDSSYNEQFF.